This TCR beta chain was profiled in a study of shared clonotypes between healthy human individuals. A note on this clone: Its target is unknown. The junction does not match germline at one end; this may be a read error.

This CDR3 is built from 13 residues. Germline CDR1 reads SSHAT; CDR2 reads FNYEAQ (reference sequence). Profiling relied on immunoSEQ multiplex PCR, and the TCRdb table lists in-frame clones only, not all of them. Seen here are about 1,900,000 clones, around 96% observed once, and the top ten hold 0.9% to 1.5%. CD45RO negativity and positive selection for CCR7 defined naive CD8 cells, a population that excluded terminally differentiated effector memory CD45RA+ cells. Study-wide points: Lower generation probabilities were found for non-shared clonotypes than for those shared by all four donors.

The chain uses TRBV7-7 and TRBJ2-7, with no clear D. The clonotype was recovered from a man between 18 and 29 years old in good health. Input material: naive CD8+ T cells sorted from blood. CDR3 sequence reads: CASSPTDSYEQYF. The CDR3, as DNA: TGTGCTAGCAGCCCCACCGATTCCTACGAGCAGTACTTC.